These 28 T cell receptor beta chains were all obtained from the same sample, sequenced in a study of blood T cell repertoires in COVID-19. Profiling relied on immunoSEQ multiplex PCR, and the TCRdb table lists in-frame clones only, not all of them. Of roughly 320,000 clones listed, about nine tenths were seen once; the top ten hold about 4.2%. The specimen sequenced was PBMCs or T cells enriched from blood (not recorded which). Every receptor here comes from a young man who had recovered from COVID-19.

This rearrangement joins TRBV10-2 to TRBJ1-2, with unresolved D. Per the germline V gene, CDR1 is WSHSY and CDR2 is SAAADI. The CDR3 length is 15 residues. V lost 0 bases, J lost 4 bases, and 12 bases lay in between. CDR3: CASSESTSSIYGYTF. DNA of the CDR3: TGCGCCAGCAGTGAGTCGACGTCTAGCATCTATGGCTACACCTTC.

The chain carries TRBV5-6 and TRBJ2-1, with a weak D call TRBD1 (5 bases). V was shortened by 2 bases and J by 5 bases, with 11 bases between the two germline ends. Germline V lookup: CDR1 SGHDT, CDR2 YYEEEE. The CDR3 covers 14 residues. This chain's CDR3 is CASSFQGRHNEQFF. The CDR3 nucleotides read TGTGCCAGCAGCTTTCAGGGCAGGCACAATGAGCAGTTCTTC.

The chain joins TRBV19 to TRBJ1-2; TRBD1 is a possible D gene (6 bases). V lost 3 bases and J lost 9, with 14 bases in between. CDR3 size: 13 residues. Germline CDR1 reads LNHDA; CDR2 reads SQIVND (reference sequence). The CDR3 nucleotides are TGTGCCAGTAGTATCGAGGGGGAGTTGAGCTACACCTTC. Protein: CASSIEGELSYTF. The variable domain in full, with the rest retrieved from reference TRBV19 and TRBJ1-2, is DGGITQSPKYLFRKEGQNVTLSCEQNLNHDAMYWYRQDPGQGLRLIYYSQIVNDFQKGDIAEGYSVSREKKESFPLTVTSAQKNPTAFYLCASSIEGELSYTFGSGTRLTVV.

The count of this clone is one. The chain has TRBV11-3 and TRBJ2-1, with D possibly matching TRBD1 (6 bases). CDR3 size: 12 residues. V was shortened by 6 bases and J by 3 bases, with 6 bases between the two germline ends. In germline, CDR1 is SGHNT, CDR2 YENEEA. The CDR3 nucleotides read TGTGCCAGCAGGGACAGCTACAATGAGCAGTTCTTC. Amino acid sequence: CASRDSYNEQFF.

The chain is built from TRBV6-5 and TRBJ2-3; TRBD2 matches at 7 bases. This CDR3 region has 11 residues. Per germline, CDR1 MNHEY and CDR2 SVGAGI. The junction had 0 bases not matched to a gene; V was cut back by 7 bases and J by 5 bases. Written as DNA, the CDR3 is TGTGCCAGCACGGGGGGAGATACGCAGTATTTT. Translated: CASTGGDTQYF.

The chain recombines TRBV4-1 with TRBJ1-2, with 11 nucleotides matching TRBD1. The CDR3 contains 14 residues. The germline V gene encodes CDR1 MGHRA and CDR2 YSYEKL. V shed 2 bases, J shed 6 bases, and the junction held 2 bases outside the gene matches. As DNA, the CDR3 is TGCGCCAGCAGCCAACCGGGACAGGGGGATGGCTACACCTTC. Translation: CASSQPGQGDGYTF.

This clone was seen once. The chain uses TRBV18 and TRBJ2-5, with TRBD2 identical over 7 bases. The CDR3 sequence is 14 residues long. Trimming took 3 bases from V and 5 from J; bases not matched to a gene: 6. Germline CDR1 KGHSH, CDR2 LQKENI. The CDR3 DNA follows: TGTGCCAGCTCACCGAATAGGGGAGGGGAGACCCAGTACTTC. Translation: CASSPNRGGETQYF.

On this clone itself: The same CDR3 is also encoded by other DNA sequences in this sample. J is TRBJ1-2 and V is TRBV18, with 11 positions matching TRBD1. Germline V gene data show CDR1 as KGHSH and CDR2 as LQKENI. Trimming cost V 3 bases and J 11 bases; bases outside gene matches: 5. The CDR3 contains 13 residues. For the CDR3, the DNA is TGTGCCAGCTCACCGGGACAGGGGGAAGGGTACACCTTC. It yields the protein CASSPGQGEGYTF.

The chain employs TRBV28 and TRBJ2-7; possible D gene TRBD1, 6 bases. This CDR3 comprises 15 residues. V dropped 4 bases and J dropped 2 bases, with 15 bases sitting between them. Germline CDR1 and CDR2: MDHEN and SYDVKM. The CDR3 nucleotides are TGTGCCAGCAGTTCCCCGGACAGTGGGACCTACGAGCAGTACTTC. This encodes CASSSPDSGTYEQYF.

This chain connects TRBV19 to TRBJ2-7; TRBD1 aligns across 7 bases. Trimming removed 6 bases from V and 0 bases from J; junction bases left unmatched: 5. Germline V gives CDR1 LNHDA, CDR2 SQIVND (reference sequence). CDR3 size: 14 residues. CDR3 nucleotide sequence: TGTGCCAGTAGCCTGACAGGGTTCTCCTACGAGCAGTACTTC. Amino acids: CASSLTGFSYEQYF.

This clone was observed once. The chain carries TRBV29-1 and TRBJ2-1, with 7 bases aligning to TRBD2. The CDR3 extends over 16 amino acids. Germline loops: CDR1 SQVTM, CDR2 ANQGSEA. With V trimmed by 0 bases and J by 5 bases, 10 bases remained unmatched. CDR3 residues: CSVEEFGAGFDNEQFF. The CDR3, as DNA: TGCAGCGTTGAAGAGTTCGGAGCGGGATTCGACAATGAGCAGTTCTTC.

For the CDR3, the DNA is TGTGCCAGCAGTTTCAGGGTGAGCACCGGGGAGCTGTTTTTT. It specifies CASSFRVSTGELFF. The gene calls are TRBV6-2 or TRBV6-3 and TRBJ2-2; possible D gene TRBD1, 5 bases. CDR1 is MNHEY and CDR2 is SVGEGT in the germline V gene. The CDR3 loop spans 14 amino acids. The ends were cut back, 4 bases at V and 4 bases at J, with 10 bases in the middle.

The gene calls are TRBV11-2 and TRBJ1-4, with unresolved D. The CDR3 sequence is 13 residues long. Looked up from germline, CDR1 is SGHAT and CDR2 is FQNNGV. Trimming removed 4 bases from V and 8 bases from J, with 11 bases in between. This CDR3 is CASSWRQSEKLFF. The CDR3 DNA follows: TGTGCCAGCAGCTGGCGGCAGAGCGAAAAACTGTTTTTT.

The chain uses TRBV2 and TRBJ1-1; 10 bases are shared with TRBD1. Germline V gene sequence: CDR1 SNHLY, CDR2 FYNNEI. V shed 7 bases and J 4 bases; nucleotides not matched to a gene: 6. CDR3 length equals 14 residues. CDR3 in amino acids: CASTMDRGGTEAFF. In DNA, the CDR3 is TGTGCCAGCACCATGGACAGGGGGGGCACTGAAGCTTTCTTT.

The rearrangement joins TRBV4-1 to TRBJ2-7, with a possible D match to TRBD2 (6 bases). This CDR3 is built from 15 residues. Trimming removed 3 bases at V and 1 base at J, with 13 bases between. From germline, CDR1 is MGHRA and CDR2 YSYEKL. CDR3 sequence: CASSQGLDGSYEQYF. CDR3 bases: TGCGCCAGCAGCCAGGGACTGGACGGATCCTACGAGCAGTACTTC.

The chain links TRBV5-5 to TRBJ2-5; a weak D match, TRBD1 (5 bases). The V and J ends lost 4 bases and 2 bases respectively, with 12 bases between them. The germline CDR1 and CDR2 sequences are SGHKS and YYEKEE (reference sequence). The CDR3 length is 14 residues. The chain's CDR3 is CASSLQEFQETQYF. Here the CDR3 DNA reads TGTGCCAGCAGCCTACAGGAATTTCAAGAGACCCAGTACTTC. The whole variable domain, filled in from reference TRBV5-5 and TRBJ2-5, reads DAGVTQSPTHLIKTRGQQVTLRCSPISGHKSVSWYQQVLGQGPQFIFQYYEKEERGRGNFPDRFSARQFPNYSSELNVNALLLGDSALYLCASSLQEFQETQYFGPGTRLLVL.

For the CDR3, the DNA is TGTGCCACCAGTGCCTTGGGGGTAGCGGGAGCCATTCCGGGGACCTACGAGCAGTACTTC. Translation gives CATSALGVAGAIPGTYEQYF. The rearrangement joins TRBV24-1 to TRBJ2-7; 9 bases are shared with TRBD2. Germline loops: CDR1 KGHDR, CDR2 SFDVKD. With 5 bases clipped from V and 2 bases from J, the junction kept 21 bases outside the gene matches. The CDR3 consists of 20 residues.

The chain is built from TRBV2 and TRBJ2-3; TRBD2 matches 9 bases. CDR1 is SNHLY, CDR2 FYNNEI, per germline. Germline trimming cut 5 bases from V and 1 base from J; bases unmatched to any gene: 7. The CDR3 is 16 amino acids. CDR3 in DNA: TGTGCCAGCAGTCAAGTAGCGGGGGCCCGCACAGATACGCAGTATTTT. As protein: CASSQVAGARTDTQYF. Based on the CDR3 plus reference TRBV2 and TRBJ2-3, the full variable domain is EPEVTQTPSHQVTQMGQEVILRCVPISNHLYFYWYRQILGQKVEFLVSFYNNEISEKSEIFDDQFSVERPDGSNFTLKIRSTKLEDSAMYFCASSQVAGARTDTQYFGPGTRLTVL.

The chain employs TRBV4-1 and TRBJ1-1; D might be TRBD1 (6 bases). Between the trimmed V and J ends, which lost 5 bases and 1 base, there was a span of 11 bases. The CDR3 covers 14 residues. CDR1 is MGHRA, CDR2 YSYEKL, per germline. CDR3 sequence: CASSRRTANTEAFF. The DNA for the CDR3 is TGCGCCAGCAGCAGAAGGACAGCGAACACTGAAGCTTTCTTT.

The chain couples TRBV5-4 to TRBJ2-7; weak D call: TRBD1 (5 bases). CDR3 length equals 15 residues. Trimming stripped 2 bases from V and 2 bases from J, with 14 bases between. The germline CDR1 and CDR2 sequences are SGHNT and YYREEE (reference sequence). The CDR3 DNA follows: TGTGCCAGCAGCTTTTTGGGCAGGGTTGCCTACGAGCAGTACTTC. It specifies CASSFLGRVAYEQYF.

The chain employs TRBV28 and TRBJ1-5, with D maybe TRBD1 (5 bases). The CDR3 spans 18 residues. Trimming shortened V by 2 bases and J by 2 bases, and 19 bases separated the two germline ends. Per the germline V gene, CDR1 is MDHEN and CDR2 is SYDVKM. CDR3 DNA: TGTGCCAGCAGTTTAACGCTAATTGGGACTCAAGGCAATCAGCCCCAGCATTTT. The encoded protein is CASSLTLIGTQGNQPQHF. The full variable domain, its missing parts supplied by reference TRBV28 and TRBJ1-5, is DVKVTQSSRYLVKRTGEKVFLECVQDMDHENMFWYRQDPGLGLRLIYFSYDVKMKEKGDIPEGYSVSREKKERFSLILESASTNQTSMYLCASSLTLIGTQGNQPQHFGDGTRLSIL.

The V and J genes are TRBV19 and TRBJ1-2; 7 nucleotides line up with TRBD1. The CDR3 length is 15 residues. J was trimmed by 0 bases and V by 3 bases; bases with no gene match: 4. Germline-derived CDR1 and CDR2 are LNHDA and SQIVND (reference sequence). CDR3 sequence (DNA): TGTGCCAGTAGTATTAACAGGGGACCTAACTATGGCTACACCTTC. Protein product: CASSINRGPNYGYTF.

This chain links TRBV5-6 with TRBJ2-7, with 7 bases aligning to TRBD2. This CDR3 comprises 15 residues. Germline CDR1 is SGHDT and CDR2 is YYEEEE. Unmatched junction bases numbered 9, after V lost 2 bases and J lost 4 bases. Written as DNA, the CDR3 is TGTGCCAGCAGCTTCAGGCCTAGCGGAAATTACGAGCAGTACTTC. It encodes CASSFRPSGNYEQYF.

The rearrangement uses TRBV2 and TRBJ1-5, with a possible D match to TRBD1 (5 bases). CDR1 and CDR2 (germline): SNHLY, FYNNEI. The V end lost 6 bases, the J end lost 4 bases, and 10 bases lay between the germline ends. The CDR3 is 13 amino acids. The CDR3 is CASRDTGNQPQHF. The CDR3 region has the DNA TGTGCCAGCAGGGATACAGGAAATCAGCCCCAGCATTTT.

The V and J genes are TRBV12-1 and TRBJ1-2; whether TRBD1, the table's D call, matches the DNA was not checked. TRBV12-1 has pseudogene status. The CDR3 loop spans 18 amino acids. CDR3 sequence reads: CASSSIRDRPSLNYGYTF. In DNA, the CDR3 is TGTGCCAGCAGCTCGATCCGGGACAGGCCTTCCCTAAACTATGGCTACACCTTC.

The chain recombines TRBV5-1 with TRBJ2-7; possible D gene TRBD2, 5 bases. The V end was cut by 5 bases, the J end by 3 bases, with 15 bases between. This CDR3 contains 14 residues. CDR1 and CDR2 from the germline V gene are SGHRS and YFSETQ. CDR3 protein: CASSLYTRDYEQYF. As DNA, the CDR3 is TGCGCCAGCAGTCTCTACACTAGGGACTACGAGCAGTACTTC.

The CDR3 coding sequence is TGTGCCACCAGCAGTTCGCAGGGGAACTCTGGAAACACCATATATTTT. Its translation is CATSSSQGNSGNTIYF. The V gene is TRBV15, the J gene TRBJ1-3; TRBD1 might be the D (6 bases). Per germline, CDR1 LNHNV and CDR2 YYDKDF (reference sequence). The CDR3 spans 16 residues. Trimming stripped 3 bases from V and 0 bases from J, with 12 bases between.

The chain joins TRBV30 to TRBJ1-2; D unresolved. This CDR3 region has 14 residues. V was pared by 1 base and J by 7 bases, with 16 bases between. CDR1 GTSNPN and CDR2 SVGIG come from the germline V gene (reference sequence). The CDR3 spells CAWSERPAGSGYTF. DNA for the CDR3: TGTGCCTGGAGTGAAAGGCCGGCGGGGTCTGGCTACACCTTC.